Listed below are T cell receptor beta chains from one sample, sequenced in a study of cytomegalovirus exposure and HLA in healthy donors. Clones were read by immunoSEQ multiplex PCR, and TCRdb kept only the in-frame ones, dropping some. The profile shows around 100,000 clones, around 65% of them singletons. The sequenced material came from PBMCs. Receptor source: a woman aged 45-65 years in good health and CMV-seronegative. CDR3s include the opening cysteine and the closing phenylalanine or tryptophan. D genes are given only for firm matches. Size is stated for part of the rows, as once, few or many counts, or as a class when the clone is expanded.

j_gene	v_gene	abundance	d_gene	CDR3aa	CDR3nt
TRBJ2-7	TRBV4-2	few	-	CASSQDGGRDEQYF	TGTGCCAGCAGCCAAGACGGGGGGCGCGACGAGCAGTACTTC
TRBJ1-2	TRBV11-2	-	-	CASTSTSIYGYTF	TGTGCCAGCACCTCGACTAGCATCTATGGCTACACCTTC
TRBJ2-5	TRBV2	-	TRBD2	CASWDLTSPETQYF	TGTGCCAGCTGGGACTTGACTAGCCCGGAGACCCAGTACTTC
TRBJ1-1	TRBV6-5	once	TRBD1	CASSQGQGNTEAFF	TGTGCCAGCAGTCAGGGACAGGGGAACACTGAAGCTTTCTTT
TRBJ2-7	TRBV7-6	few	-	CASSLVTSLAPYEQYF	TGTGCCAGCAGCTTAGTTACGAGTTTAGCTCCTTACGAGCAGTACTTC
TRBJ2-3	TRBV5-1	-	TRBD1	CASSSGTAPMGTQYF	TGCGCCAGCAGCTCTGGGACAGCGCCGATGGGTACGCAGTATTTT
TRBJ2-2	TRBV27	-	TRBD2	CASRARAGGNTGELFF	TGTGCCAGCAGAGCACGAGCGGGGGGGAACACCGGGGAGCTGTTTTTT
TRBJ1-4	TRBV4-3	few	-	CASSQELGEKLFF	TGCGCCAGCAGCCAAGAACTCGGGGAAAAACTGTTTTTT
TRBJ2-7	TRBV6-1	-	TRBD2	CASSGGSFEQYF	TGTGCCAGCAGTGGCGGGAGCTTTGAGCAGTACTTC
TRBJ1-2	TRBV28	-	-	CASSPGGYGYTF	TGTGCCAGCAGCCCAGGCGGGTATGGCTACACCTTC
TRBJ2-1	TRBV11-3	few	-	CASSSRLGSHGDEQFF	TGTGCCAGCAGCTCCCGACTAGGGTCTCATGGGGATGAGCAGTTCTTC
TRBJ1-5	TRBV5-5	few	-	CASSPGGSSNQPQHF	TGTGCCAGCAGCCCGGGGGGATCGAGCAATCAGCCCCAGCATTTT
TRBJ1-5	TRBV11-2	-	TRBD1	CASSSGTGSSNQPQHF	TGTGCCAGCAGCTCAGGGACAGGGAGTAGCAATCAGCCCCAGCATTTT
TRBJ2-2	TRBV5-1	few	TRBD2	CASSLGAGPTGELFF	TGCGCCAGCAGCCTTGGAGCGGGGCCCACCGGGGAGCTGTTTTTT
TRBJ1-1	TRBV7-2	once	-	CASSLVQGYTEAFF	TGTGCCAGCAGCTTAGTGCAGGGGTACACTGAAGCTTTCTTT
TRBJ1-2	TRBV5-1	few	-	CASSPSPTQKHGYTF	TGCGCCAGCAGCCCGAGCCCGACACAAAAGCATGGCTACACCTTC
TRBJ2-7	TRBV27	once	TRBD2	CASRIRTSGPYEQYF	TGTGCCAGCAGAATAAGGACTAGCGGCCCCTACGAGCAGTACTTC
TRBJ2-5	TRBV29-1	few	-	CSVGLANQETQYF	TGCAGCGTTGGGCTAGCGAATCAAGAGACCCAGTACTTC
TRBJ2-2	TRBV13	-	TRBD2	CASSHTGGAGELFF	TGTGCCAGCAGTCACACGGGGGGGGCCGGGGAGCTGTTTTTT
TRBJ2-3	TRBV19	-	-	CASSIDVGAPTDTQYF	TGTGCCAGTAGTATAGATGTTGGGGCCCCCACAGATACGCAGTATTTT
TRBJ2-7	TRBV7-2	few	TRBD1	CASSSTGTGEYEQYF	TGTGCCAGCAGCTCGACCGGGACAGGCGAATACGAGCAGTACTTC
TRBJ2-2	TRBV11-2	-	TRBD2	CASSRRSSGGTGELFF	TGTGCCAGCAGCCGCCGGTCTAGCGGGGGGACCGGGGAGCTGTTTTTT
TRBJ2-6	TRBV5-1	few	TRBD1	CASSRDSLRRVLTF	TGCGCCAGCAGCCGGGACAGCCTACGGCGAGTCCTGACTTTC
TRBJ2-7	TRBV7-9	-	-	CASSLGSNYEQYF	TGTGCCAGCAGCTTAGGGAGCAACTACGAGCAGTACTTC
TRBJ1-4	TRBV7-9	once	-	CASRGGGATNEKLFF	TGTGCCAGCAGAGGGGGGGGAGCAACTAATGAAAAACTGTTTTTT
TRBJ2-3	TRBV7-9	once	-	CASSSRNTDTQYF	TGTGCCAGCAGCTCGAGAAACACAGATACGCAGTATTTT
TRBJ1-1	TRBV5-1	-	-	CASSSYTEAFF	TGCGCCAGCAGCTCCTACACTGAAGCTTTCTTT
TRBJ1-4	TRBV28	-	-	CASSLPGVEKLFF	TGTGCCAGCAGTCTACCCGGGGTTGAAAAACTGTTTTTT
TRBJ1-2	TRBV5-1	-	TRBD1	CASSPEGQFYGYTF	TGCGCCAGCAGCCCGGAGGGACAGTTCTATGGCTACACCTTC
TRBJ2-1	TRBV7-3	few	TRBD2	CASTRLAGEFF	TGTGCCAGCACACGACTAGCTGGTGAGTTCTTC
TRBJ1-2	TRBV7-3	-	-	CASRDSLGYGYTF	TGTGCCAGCAGGGACAGCTTGGGCTATGGCTACACCTTC
TRBJ2-5	TRBV19	-	TRBD2	CASSAAGARETQYF	TGTGCCTCCTCCGCAGCGGGAGCTAGAGAGACCCAGTACTTC
TRBJ2-3	TRBV13	-	-	CASSSASAGDTQYF	TGTGCCAGCAGCTCCGCTAGCGCTGGAGATACGCAGTATTTT
TRBJ2-1	TRBV11-2	-	TRBD2	CASSSGGLAGGHEQFF	TGTGCCAGCAGCTCGGGTGGACTAGCGGGAGGGCATGAGCAGTTCTTC
TRBJ2-2	TRBV28	once	TRBD2	CASNLAGHTGELFF	TGTGCCAGCAATCTAGCGGGGCACACCGGGGAGCTGTTTTTT
TRBJ1-2	TRBV27	few	-	CASSFSGVVNYGYTF	TGTGCCAGCAGTTTTTCCGGGGTGGTTAACTATGGCTACACCTTC